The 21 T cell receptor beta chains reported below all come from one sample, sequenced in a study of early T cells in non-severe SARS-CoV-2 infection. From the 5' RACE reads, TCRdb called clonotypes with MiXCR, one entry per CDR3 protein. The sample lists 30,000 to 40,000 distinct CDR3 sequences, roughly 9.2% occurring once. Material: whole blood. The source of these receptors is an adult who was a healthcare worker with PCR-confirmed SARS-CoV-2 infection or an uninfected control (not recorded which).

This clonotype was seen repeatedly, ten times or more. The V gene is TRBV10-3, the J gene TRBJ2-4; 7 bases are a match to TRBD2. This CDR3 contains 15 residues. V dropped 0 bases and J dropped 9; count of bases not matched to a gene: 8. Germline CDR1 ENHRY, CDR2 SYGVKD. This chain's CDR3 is CAISESNYVAGIQYF. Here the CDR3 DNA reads TGTGCCATCAGTGAGTCGAATTATGTAGCGGGCATTCAGTACTTC.

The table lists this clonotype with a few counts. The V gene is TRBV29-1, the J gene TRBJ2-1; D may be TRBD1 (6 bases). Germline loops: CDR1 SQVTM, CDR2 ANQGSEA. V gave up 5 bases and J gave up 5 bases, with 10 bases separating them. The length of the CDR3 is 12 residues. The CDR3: CSVLWGHNEQFF. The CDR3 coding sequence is TGCAGCGTTCTATGGGGGCACAATGAGCAGTTCTTC.

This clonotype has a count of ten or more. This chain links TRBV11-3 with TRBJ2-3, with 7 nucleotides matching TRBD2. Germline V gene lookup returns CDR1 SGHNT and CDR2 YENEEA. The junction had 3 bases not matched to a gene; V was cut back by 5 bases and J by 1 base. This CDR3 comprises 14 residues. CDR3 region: CASSPGLRTDTQYF. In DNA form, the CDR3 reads TGTGCCAGCAGCCCGGGACTACGCACAGATACGCAGTATTTT.

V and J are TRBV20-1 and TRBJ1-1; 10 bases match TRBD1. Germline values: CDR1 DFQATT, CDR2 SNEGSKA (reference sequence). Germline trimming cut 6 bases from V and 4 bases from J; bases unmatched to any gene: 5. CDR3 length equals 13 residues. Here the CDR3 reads CSAFRDRGTEAFF. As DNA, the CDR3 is TGCAGTGCGTTCAGGGACAGGGGCACTGAAGCTTTCTTT.

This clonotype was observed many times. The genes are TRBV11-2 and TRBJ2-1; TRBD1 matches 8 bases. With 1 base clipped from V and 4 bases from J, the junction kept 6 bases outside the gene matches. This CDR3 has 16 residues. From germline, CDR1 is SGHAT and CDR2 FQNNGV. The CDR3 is CASSLVGTGFYNEQFF. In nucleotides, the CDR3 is TGTGCCAGCAGCTTAGTAGGGACAGGATTTTACAATGAGCAGTTCTTC.

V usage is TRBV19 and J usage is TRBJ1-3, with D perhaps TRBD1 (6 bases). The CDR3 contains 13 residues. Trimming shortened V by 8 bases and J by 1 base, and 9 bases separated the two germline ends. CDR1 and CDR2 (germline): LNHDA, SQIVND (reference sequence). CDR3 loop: CASATGSGNTIYF. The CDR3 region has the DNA TGTGCCAGTGCGACAGGTTCTGGAAACACCATATATTTT.

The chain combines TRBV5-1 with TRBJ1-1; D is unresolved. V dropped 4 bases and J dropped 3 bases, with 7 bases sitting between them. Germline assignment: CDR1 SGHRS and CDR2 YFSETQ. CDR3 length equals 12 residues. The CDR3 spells CASSRGDTEAFF. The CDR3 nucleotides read TGCGCCAGCAGCCGTGGGGACACTGAAGCTTTCTTT.

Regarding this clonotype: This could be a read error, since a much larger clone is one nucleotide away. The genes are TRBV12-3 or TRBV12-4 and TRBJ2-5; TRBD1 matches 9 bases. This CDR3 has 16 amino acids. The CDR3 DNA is TGTGCCAGCAGTTCCACGGACAGGGGCCTTCAAGAGACCCAGTGCTTC. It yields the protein CASSSTDRGLQETQCF.

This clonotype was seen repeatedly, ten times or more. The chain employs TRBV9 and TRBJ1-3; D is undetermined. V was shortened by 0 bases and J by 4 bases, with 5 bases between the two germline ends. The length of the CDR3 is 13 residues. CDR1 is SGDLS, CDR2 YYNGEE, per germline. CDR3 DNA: TGTGCCAGCAGCGTAGGTCCCGGAAACACCATATATTTT. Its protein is CASSVGPGNTIYF. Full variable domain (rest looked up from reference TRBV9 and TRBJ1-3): DSGVTQTPKHLITATGQRVTLRCSPRSGDLSVYWYQQSLDQGLQFLIQYYNGEERAKGNILERFSAQQFPDLHSELNLSSLELGDSALYFCASSVGPGNTIYFGEGSWLTVV.

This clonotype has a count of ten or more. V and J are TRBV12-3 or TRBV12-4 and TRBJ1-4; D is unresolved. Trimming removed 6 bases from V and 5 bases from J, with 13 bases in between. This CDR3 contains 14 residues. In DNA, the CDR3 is TGTGCCAGCAGCCGTCAGAGCCTGAATGAAAAACTGTTTTTT. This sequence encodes CASSRQSLNEKLFF.

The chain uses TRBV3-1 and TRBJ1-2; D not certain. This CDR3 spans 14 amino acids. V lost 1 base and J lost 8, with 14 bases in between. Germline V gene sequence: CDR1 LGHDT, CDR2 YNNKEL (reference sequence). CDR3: CASSQAPGPRGYTF. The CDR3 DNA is TGTGCCAGCAGCCAAGCCCCGGGCCCCCGAGGCTACACCTTC.

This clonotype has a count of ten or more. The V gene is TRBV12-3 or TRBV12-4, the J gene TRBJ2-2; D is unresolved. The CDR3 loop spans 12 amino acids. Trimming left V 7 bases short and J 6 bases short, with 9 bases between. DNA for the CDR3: TGTGCCAGCACCCCCCCCCCCGGGGAGCTGTTTTTT. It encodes CASTPPPGELFF.

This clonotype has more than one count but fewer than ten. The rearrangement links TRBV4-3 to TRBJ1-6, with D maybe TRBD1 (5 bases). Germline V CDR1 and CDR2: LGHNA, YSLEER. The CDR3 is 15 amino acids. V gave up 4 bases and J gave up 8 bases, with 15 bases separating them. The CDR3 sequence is CASSPQSPGDSPLHF. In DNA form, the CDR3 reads TGCGCCAGCAGCCCTCAATCGCCGGGGGATTCACCCCTCCACTTT.

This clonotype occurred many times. The CDR3 DNA reads as TGCAGCGTGGGGGACAGGGACTCCACAGATACGCAGTATTTT. Encoded protein: CSVGDRDSTDTQYF. This chain connects TRBV29-1 to TRBJ2-3; 9 positions match TRBD1. With 6 bases clipped from V and 2 bases from J, the junction kept 6 bases outside the gene matches. The CDR3 spans 14 residues. Germline V gene lookup returns CDR1 SQVTM and CDR2 ANQGSEA.

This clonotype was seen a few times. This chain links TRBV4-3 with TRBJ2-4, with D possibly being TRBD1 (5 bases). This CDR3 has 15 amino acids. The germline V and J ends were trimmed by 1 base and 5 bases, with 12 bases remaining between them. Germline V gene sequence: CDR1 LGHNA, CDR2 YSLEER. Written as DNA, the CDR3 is TGCGCCAGCAGCCAAGGTCCAGGGTCCCAAAACATTCAGTACTTC. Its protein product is CASSQGPGSQNIQYF.

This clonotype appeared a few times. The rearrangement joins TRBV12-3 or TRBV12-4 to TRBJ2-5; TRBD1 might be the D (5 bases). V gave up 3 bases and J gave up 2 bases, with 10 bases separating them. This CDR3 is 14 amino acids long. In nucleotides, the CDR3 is TGTGCCAGCAGTTTTCAGGGCAATCAAGAGACCCAGTACTTC. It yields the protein CASSFQGNQETQYF.

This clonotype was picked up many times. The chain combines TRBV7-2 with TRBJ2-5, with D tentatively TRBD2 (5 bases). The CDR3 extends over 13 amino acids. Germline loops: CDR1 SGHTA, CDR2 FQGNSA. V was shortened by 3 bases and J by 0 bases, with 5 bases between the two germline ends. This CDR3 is CASSFGNQETQYF. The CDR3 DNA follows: TGTGCCAGCAGCTTCGGGAACCAAGAGACCCAGTACTTC.

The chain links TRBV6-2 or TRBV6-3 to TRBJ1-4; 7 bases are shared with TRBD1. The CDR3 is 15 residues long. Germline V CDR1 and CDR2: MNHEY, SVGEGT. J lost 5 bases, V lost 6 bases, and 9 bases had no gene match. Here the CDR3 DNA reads TGTGCCAGCAGACGATCTCTGACAGGGAATGAAAAACTGTTTTTT. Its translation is CASRRSLTGNEKLFF.

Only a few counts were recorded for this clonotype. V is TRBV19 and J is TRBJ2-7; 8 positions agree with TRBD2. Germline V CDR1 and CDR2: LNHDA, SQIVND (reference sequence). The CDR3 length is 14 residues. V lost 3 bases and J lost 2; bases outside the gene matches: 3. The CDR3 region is CASSIGGAAYEQYF. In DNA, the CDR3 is TGTGCCAGTAGTATCGGGGGGGCGGCCTACGAGCAGTACTTC.

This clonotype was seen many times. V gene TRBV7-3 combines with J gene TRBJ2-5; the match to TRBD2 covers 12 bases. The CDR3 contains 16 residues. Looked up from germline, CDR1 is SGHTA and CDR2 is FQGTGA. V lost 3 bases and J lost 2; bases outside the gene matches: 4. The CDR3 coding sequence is TGTGCCAGCAGCTTGGGGACTAGCGGGTCTCAAGAGACCCAGTACTTC. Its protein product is CASSLGTSGSQETQYF.

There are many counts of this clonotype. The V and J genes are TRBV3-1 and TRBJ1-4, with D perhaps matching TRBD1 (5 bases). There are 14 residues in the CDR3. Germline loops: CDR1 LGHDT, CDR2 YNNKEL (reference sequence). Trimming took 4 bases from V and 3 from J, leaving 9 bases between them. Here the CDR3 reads CASSRGRPNEKLFF. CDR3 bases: TGTGCCAGCAGCCGGGGGAGGCCTAATGAAAAACTGTTTTTT. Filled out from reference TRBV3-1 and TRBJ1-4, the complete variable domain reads DTAVSQTPKYLVTQMGNDKSIKCEQNLGHDTMYWYKQDSKKFLKIMFSYNNKELIINETVPNRFSPKSPDKAHLNLHINSLELGDSAVYFCASSRGRPNEKLFFGSGTQLSVL.